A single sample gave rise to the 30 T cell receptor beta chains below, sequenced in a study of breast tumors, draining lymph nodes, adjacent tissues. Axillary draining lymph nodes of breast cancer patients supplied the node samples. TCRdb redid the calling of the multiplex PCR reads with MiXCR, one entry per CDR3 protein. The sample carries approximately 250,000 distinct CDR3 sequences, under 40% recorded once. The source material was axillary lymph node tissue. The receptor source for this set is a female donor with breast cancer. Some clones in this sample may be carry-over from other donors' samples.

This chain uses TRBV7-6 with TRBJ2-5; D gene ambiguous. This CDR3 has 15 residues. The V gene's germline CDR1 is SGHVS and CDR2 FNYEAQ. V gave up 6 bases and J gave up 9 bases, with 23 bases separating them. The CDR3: CASRPAPRGNQPQYF. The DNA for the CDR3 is TGTGCCAGCAGACCGGCGCCAAGAGGCAATCAGCCCCAGTACTTC.

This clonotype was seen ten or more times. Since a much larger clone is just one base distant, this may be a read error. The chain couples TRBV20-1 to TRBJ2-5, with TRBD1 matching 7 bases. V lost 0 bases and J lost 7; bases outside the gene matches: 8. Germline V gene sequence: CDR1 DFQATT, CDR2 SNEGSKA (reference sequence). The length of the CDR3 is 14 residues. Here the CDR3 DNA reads TGCAGTGCTAGAGATCGGAACAGGGGCGCGACCCAGTACTTC. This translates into CSARDRNRGATQYF.

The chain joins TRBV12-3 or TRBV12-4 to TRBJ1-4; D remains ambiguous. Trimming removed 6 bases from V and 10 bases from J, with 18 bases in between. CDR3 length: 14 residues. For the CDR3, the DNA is TGTGCCAGCAGGCGGGGAAGGGTAGAGGGAAAACTGTTTTTT. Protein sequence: CASRRGRVEGKLFF.

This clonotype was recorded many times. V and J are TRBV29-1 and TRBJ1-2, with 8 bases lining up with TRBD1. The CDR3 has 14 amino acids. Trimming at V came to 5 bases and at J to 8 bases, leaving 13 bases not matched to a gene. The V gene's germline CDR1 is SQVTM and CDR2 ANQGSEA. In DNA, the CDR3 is TGCAGCGTTCACACTACCAGGGGGCGGGACGGCTACACCTTC. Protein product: CSVHTTRGRDGYTF.

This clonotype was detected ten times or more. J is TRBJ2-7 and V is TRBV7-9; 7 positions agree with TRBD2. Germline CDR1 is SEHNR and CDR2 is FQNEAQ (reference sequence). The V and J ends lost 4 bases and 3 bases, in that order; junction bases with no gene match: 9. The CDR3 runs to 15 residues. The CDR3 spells CASSSPRRELYEQYF. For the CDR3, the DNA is TGTGCCAGCAGCTCACCCCGGCGGGAGCTCTACGAGCAGTACTTC.

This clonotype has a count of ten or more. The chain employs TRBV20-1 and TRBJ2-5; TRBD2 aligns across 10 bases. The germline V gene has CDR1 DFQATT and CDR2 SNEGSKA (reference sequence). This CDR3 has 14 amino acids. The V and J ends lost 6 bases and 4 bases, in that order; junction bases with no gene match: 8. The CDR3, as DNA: TGCAGTGCAAATATAGCGGGGGGCGGAGAGACCCAGTACTTC. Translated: CSANIAGGGETQYF.

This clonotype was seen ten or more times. In DNA, the CDR3 is TGTGCCAGCAGCTTGGGCCGGGACAAATCCTACGAGCAGTACTTC. Residues: CASSLGRDKSYEQYF. The chain is built from TRBV7-2 and TRBJ2-7; D perhaps matches TRBD1 (6 bases). The germline V gene encodes CDR1 SGHTA and CDR2 FQGNSA. Trimming left V 3 bases short and J 1 base short, with 13 bases between. This CDR3 comprises 15 residues.

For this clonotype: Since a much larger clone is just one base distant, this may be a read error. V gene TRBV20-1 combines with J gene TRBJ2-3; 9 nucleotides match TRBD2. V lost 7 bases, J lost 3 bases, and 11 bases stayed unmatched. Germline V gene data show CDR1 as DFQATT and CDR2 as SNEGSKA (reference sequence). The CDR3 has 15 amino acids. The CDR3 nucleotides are TGCAGTGGGACTGGCGGGGGGGCTGGGACAGATACGCAGTATTTT. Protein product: CSGTGGGAGTDTQYF.

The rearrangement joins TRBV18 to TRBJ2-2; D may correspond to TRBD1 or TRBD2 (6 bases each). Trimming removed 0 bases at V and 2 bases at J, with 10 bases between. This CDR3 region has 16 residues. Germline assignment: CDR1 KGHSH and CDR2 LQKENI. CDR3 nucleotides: TGTGCCAGCTCACCACCGGCGGGACACAACACCGGGGAGCTGTTTTTT. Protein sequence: CASSPPAGHNTGELFF.

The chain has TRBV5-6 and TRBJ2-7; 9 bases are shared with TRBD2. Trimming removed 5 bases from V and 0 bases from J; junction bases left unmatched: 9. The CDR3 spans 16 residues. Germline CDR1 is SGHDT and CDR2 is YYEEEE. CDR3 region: CASSFQAGGYSYEQYF. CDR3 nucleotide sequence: TGTGCCAGCAGTTTTCAAGCGGGGGGCTACTCCTACGAGCAGTACTTC. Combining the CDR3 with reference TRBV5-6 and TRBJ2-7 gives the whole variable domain DAGVTQSPTHLIKTRGQQVTLRCSPKSGHDTVSWYQQALGQGPQFIFQYYEEEERQRGNFPDRFSGHQFPNYSSELNVNALLLGDSALYLCASSFQAGGYSYEQYFGPGTRLTVT.

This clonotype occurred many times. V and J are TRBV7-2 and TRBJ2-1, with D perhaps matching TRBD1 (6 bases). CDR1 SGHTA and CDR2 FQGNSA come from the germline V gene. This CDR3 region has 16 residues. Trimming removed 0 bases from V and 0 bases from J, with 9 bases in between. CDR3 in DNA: TGTGCCAGCAGCTTAGCGGGGGCGAGCTCCTACAATGAGCAGTTCTTC. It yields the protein CASSLAGASSYNEQFF.

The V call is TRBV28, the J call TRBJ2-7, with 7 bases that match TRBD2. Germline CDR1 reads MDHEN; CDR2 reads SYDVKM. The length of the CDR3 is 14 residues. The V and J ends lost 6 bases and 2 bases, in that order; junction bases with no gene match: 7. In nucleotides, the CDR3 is TGTGCCAGCAGGACACTAGCGATTACCTACGAGCAGTACTTC. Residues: CASRTLAITYEQYF.

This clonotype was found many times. Here the CDR3 DNA reads TGTGCCAGTAGTATCGTAGGGGGACTAGCGGGAAGCTACGAGCAGTACTTC. Its translation is CASSIVGGLAGSYEQYF. The rearrangement links TRBV19 to TRBJ2-7, with 13 positions matching TRBD2. With V trimmed by 3 bases and J by 3 bases, 8 bases remained unmatched. The CDR3 length is 17 residues. Germline CDR1 is LNHDA and CDR2 is SQIVND (reference sequence). The full variable domain, in which reference TRBV19 and TRBJ2-7 provide the parts outside the CDR3, is DGGITQSPKYLFRKEGQNVTLSCEQNLNHDAMYWYRQDPGQGLRLIYYSQIVNDFQKGDIAEGYSVSREKKESFPLTVTSAQKNPTAFYLCASSIVGGLAGSYEQYFGPGTRLTVT.

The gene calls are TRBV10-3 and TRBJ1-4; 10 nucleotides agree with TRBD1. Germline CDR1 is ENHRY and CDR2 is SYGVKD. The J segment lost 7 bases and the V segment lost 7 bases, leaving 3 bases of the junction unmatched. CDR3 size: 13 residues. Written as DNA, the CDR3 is TGTGCCATCAAGACAGGGGGCTCTGAAAAACTGTTTTTT. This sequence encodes CAIKTGGSEKLFF.

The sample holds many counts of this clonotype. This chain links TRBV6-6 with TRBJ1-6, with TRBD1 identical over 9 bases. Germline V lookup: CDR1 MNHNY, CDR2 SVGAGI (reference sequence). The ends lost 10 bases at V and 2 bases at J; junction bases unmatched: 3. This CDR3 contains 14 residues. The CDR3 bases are TGTGCCACCCGACAGGGGGCCTATAATTCACCCCTCCACTTT. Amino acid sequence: CATRQGAYNSPLHF.

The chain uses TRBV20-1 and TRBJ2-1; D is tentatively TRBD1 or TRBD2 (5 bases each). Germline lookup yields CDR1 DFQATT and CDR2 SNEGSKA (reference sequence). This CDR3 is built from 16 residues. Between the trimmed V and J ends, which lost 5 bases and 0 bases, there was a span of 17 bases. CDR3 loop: CSAEKTVGTSYNEQFF. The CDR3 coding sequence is TGCAGTGCTGAAAAGACAGTCGGGACCTCCTACAATGAGCAGTTCTTC.

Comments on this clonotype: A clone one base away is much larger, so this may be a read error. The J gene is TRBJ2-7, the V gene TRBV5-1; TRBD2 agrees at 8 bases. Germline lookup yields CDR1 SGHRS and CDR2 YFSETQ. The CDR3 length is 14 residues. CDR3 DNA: TGCGTCAGCAGCTTTAGCGGGATGTCCCACGAGCAGTACTTC. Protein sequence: CVSSFSGMSHEQYF.

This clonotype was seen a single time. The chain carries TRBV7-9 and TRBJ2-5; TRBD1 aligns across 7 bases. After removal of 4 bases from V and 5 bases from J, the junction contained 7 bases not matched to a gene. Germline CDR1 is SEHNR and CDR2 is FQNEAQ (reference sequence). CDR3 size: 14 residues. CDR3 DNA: TGTGCCAGCAGCTCAACAGGGGTAGGGGAGACCCAGTACTTC. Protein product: CASSSTGVGETQYF.

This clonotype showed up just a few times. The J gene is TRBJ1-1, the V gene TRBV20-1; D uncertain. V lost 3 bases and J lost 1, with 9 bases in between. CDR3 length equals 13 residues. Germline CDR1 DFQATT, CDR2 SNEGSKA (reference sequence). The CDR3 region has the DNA TGCAGTGCTAGCCAGGCCCCGAACACTGAAGCTTTCTTT. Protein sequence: CSASQAPNTEAFF.

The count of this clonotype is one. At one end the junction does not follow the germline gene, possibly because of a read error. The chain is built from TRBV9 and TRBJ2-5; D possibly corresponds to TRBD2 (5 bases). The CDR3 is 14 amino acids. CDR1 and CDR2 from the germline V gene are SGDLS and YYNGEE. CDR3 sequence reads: CASSEARAEETQCF. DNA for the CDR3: TGTGCCAGCAGCGAAGCGCGAGCGGAAGAGACCCAGTGCTTC.

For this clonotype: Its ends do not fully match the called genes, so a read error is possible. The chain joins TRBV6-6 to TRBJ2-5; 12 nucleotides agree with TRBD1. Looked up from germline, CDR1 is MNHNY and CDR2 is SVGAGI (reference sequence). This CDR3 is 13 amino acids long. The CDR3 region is CATFSGQGAPRSF. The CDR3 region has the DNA TGTGCCACGTTCTCGGGACAGGGGGCTCCCCGGTCCTTC.

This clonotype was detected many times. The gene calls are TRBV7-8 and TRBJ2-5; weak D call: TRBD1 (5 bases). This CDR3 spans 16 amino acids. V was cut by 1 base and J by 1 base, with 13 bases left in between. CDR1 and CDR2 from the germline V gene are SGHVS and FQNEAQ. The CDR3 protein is CASSLGVGAVQETQYF. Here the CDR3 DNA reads TGTGCCAGCAGCTTAGGGGTAGGGGCGGTCCAAGAGACCCAGTACTTC.

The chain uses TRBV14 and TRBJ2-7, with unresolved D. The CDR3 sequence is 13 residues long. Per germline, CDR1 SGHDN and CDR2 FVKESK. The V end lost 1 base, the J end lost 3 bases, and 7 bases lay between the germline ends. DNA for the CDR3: TGTGCCAGCAGCCAAGGGACCCTCTACGAGCAGTACGTC. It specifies CASSQGTLYEQYV.

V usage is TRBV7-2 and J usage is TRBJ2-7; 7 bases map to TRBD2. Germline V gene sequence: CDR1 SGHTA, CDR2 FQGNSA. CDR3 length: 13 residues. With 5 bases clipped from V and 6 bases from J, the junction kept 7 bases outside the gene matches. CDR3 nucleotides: TGTGCCAGCAGCGAACTAGCGCCTGGCGAGCAGTACTTC. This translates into CASSELAPGEQYF.

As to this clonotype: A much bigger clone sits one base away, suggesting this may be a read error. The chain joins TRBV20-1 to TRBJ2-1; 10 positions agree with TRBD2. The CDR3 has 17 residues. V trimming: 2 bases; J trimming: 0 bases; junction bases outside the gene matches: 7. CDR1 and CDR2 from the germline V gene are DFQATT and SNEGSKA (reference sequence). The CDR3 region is CSARSRTSGSSYNEQFF. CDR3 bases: TGCAGTGCTAGATCCCGGACTAGCGGATCCTCCTACAATGAGCAGTTCTTC.

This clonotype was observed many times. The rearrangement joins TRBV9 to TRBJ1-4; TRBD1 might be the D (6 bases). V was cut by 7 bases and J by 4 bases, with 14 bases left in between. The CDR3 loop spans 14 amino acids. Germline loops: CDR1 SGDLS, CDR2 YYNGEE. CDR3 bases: TGTGCCAGCGCCCGGGGGCAGGATAATGAAAAACTGTTTTTT. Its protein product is CASARGQDNEKLFF.

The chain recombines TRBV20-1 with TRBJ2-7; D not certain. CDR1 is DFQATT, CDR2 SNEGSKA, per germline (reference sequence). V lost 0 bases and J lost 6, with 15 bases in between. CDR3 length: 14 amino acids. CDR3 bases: TGCAGTGCTAGAGATTCTCGATTCGCCTCCGAGCAGTACTTC. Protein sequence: CSARDSRFASEQYF.

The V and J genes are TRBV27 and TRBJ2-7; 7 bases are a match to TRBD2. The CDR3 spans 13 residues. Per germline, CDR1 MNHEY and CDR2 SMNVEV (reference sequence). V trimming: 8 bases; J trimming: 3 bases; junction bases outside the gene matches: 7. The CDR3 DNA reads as TGTGCCAGCGGCTCTAGCGGAGTCTACGAGCAGTACTTC. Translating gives CASGSSGVYEQYF.

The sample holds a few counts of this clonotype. In DNA, the CDR3 is TGTGCCAGCAGTCCGTTTGGGTCCTACGAGCAGTACTTC. Protein product: CASSPFGSYEQYF. V and J are TRBV27 and TRBJ2-7, with no clear D. V gave up 5 bases and J gave up 1 base, with 9 bases separating them. The CDR3 length is 13 residues. Germline V lookup: CDR1 MNHEY, CDR2 SMNVEV (reference sequence).

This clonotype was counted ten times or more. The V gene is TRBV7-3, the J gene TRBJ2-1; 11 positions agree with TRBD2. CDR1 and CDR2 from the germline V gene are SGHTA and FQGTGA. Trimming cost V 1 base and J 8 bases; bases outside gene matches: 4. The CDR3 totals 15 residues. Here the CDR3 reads CASSLRLAGPHEQFF. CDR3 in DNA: TGTGCCAGCAGCTTAAGACTAGCGGGACCCCATGAGCAGTTCTTC. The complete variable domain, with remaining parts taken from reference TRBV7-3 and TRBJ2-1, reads GAGVSQTPSNKVTEKGKYVELRCDPISGHTALYWYRQSLGQGPEFLIYFQGTGAADDSGLPNDRFFAVRPEGSVSTLKIQRTERGDSAVYLCASSLRLAGPHEQFFGPGTRLTVL.